The 11 T cell receptor beta chains presented below share a single source sample, sequenced in a study of beta chain features in type 1 diabetes. All of the isolated RNA was reverse transcribed, so expressed TCRB transcripts were sequenced. TCRdb keeps only in-frame clones here, not all; method: immunoSEQ multiplex PCR. The top ten hold roughly 1% of the sample, which has some 270,000 clones, 8% seen once. Input material: central memory CD4+ T cells from blood. The receptors were sampled from a woman aged 18 to 35 in good health.

The V gene is TRBV20-1, the J gene TRBJ2-5, with D unclear. V dropped 0 bases and J dropped 7 bases, with 6 bases sitting between them. Germline V gene data show CDR1 as DFQATT and CDR2 as SNEGSKA (reference sequence). The CDR3 length is 11 residues. The CDR3 DNA reads TGCAGTGCTAGAGAAGATGGGACCCAGTACTTC. Its translation: CSAREDGTQYF.

This clone has a handful of counts. J is TRBJ1-4 and V is TRBV11-1; D not certain. Germline CDR1 reads SGHAT; CDR2 reads FQDESV (reference sequence). This CDR3 region has 14 residues. Trimming cost V 5 bases and J 0 bases, with 7 bases left between them. CDR3 protein: CASSALATNEKLFF. As DNA, the CDR3 is TGTGCCAGCAGCGCCCTGGCAACTAATGAAAAACTGTTTTTT.

There are a few counts of this clone. The V gene is TRBV5-1, the J gene TRBJ1-4; 10 bases fit TRBD1. CDR1 is SGHRS and CDR2 is YFSETQ in the germline V gene. The CDR3 has 15 residues. V was pared by 7 bases and J by 8 bases, with 11 bases of the junction left unmatched. CDR3 loop: CASAPGQGKREKLFF. The DNA of the CDR3 is TGCGCCAGCGCGCCGGGACAGGGGAAGAGGGAAAAACTGTTTTTT.

This clone has more than one count but fewer than ten. The CDR3 is CASRLPGQPNTGELFF. The DNA for the CDR3 is TGTGCCAGCAGATTGCCGGGGCAGCCGAACACCGGGGAGCTGTTTTTT. V usage is TRBV11-2 and J usage is TRBJ2-2; D assignment may be TRBD1 or TRBD2 (5 bases each). Trimming removed 6 bases at V and 0 bases at J, with 14 bases between. CDR1 and CDR2 from the germline V gene are SGHAT and FQNNGV. There are 16 residues in the CDR3. Complete variable domain (other parts from reference TRBV11-2 and TRBJ2-2): EAGVAQSPRYKIIEKRQSVAFWCNPISGHATLYWYQQILGQGPKLLIQFQNNGVVDDSQLPKDRFSAERLKGVDSTLKIQPAKLEDSAVYLCASRLPGQPNTGELFFGEGSRLTVL.

This clone showed up many times. The chain couples TRBV13 to TRBJ2-7; D not resolved. CDR1 is PRHDT and CDR2 is FYEKMQ in the germline V gene (reference sequence). The V and J ends lost 3 bases and 3 bases respectively, with 12 bases between them. The CDR3 is 14 amino acids. In DNA, the CDR3 is TGTGCCAGCAGCTTTACCCCCAGGCACTACGAGCAGTACTTC. It yields the protein CASSFTPRHYEQYF.

The sample holds many counts of this clone. The same CDR3 can be traced to other DNA sequences in this sample. The chain is built from TRBV10-3 and TRBJ2-1, with D perhaps matching TRBD1 or TRBD2 (6 bases each). V dropped 9 bases and J dropped 1 base, with 10 bases sitting between them. There are 13 residues in the CDR3. Germline V gives CDR1 ENHRY, CDR2 SYGVKD. The CDR3 region is CAIRGRSYNEQFF. CDR3 in DNA: TGTGCCATAAGGGGGAGGTCCTACAATGAGCAGTTCTTC.

The chain is built from TRBV5-6 and TRBJ1-1; TRBD1 aligns across 8 bases. The CDR3 totals 15 residues. Germline trimming cut 2 bases from V and 5 bases from J; bases unmatched to any gene: 8. Germline values: CDR1 SGHDT, CDR2 YYEEEE. The chain's CDR3 is CASSFRTGMGTEAFF. The CDR3 region has the DNA TGTGCCAGCAGCTTCAGGACAGGGATGGGGACTGAAGCTTTCTTT.

This clone has a count of ten or more. V and J are TRBV5-4 and TRBJ1-1; TRBD1 matches at 9 bases. V was pared by 7 bases and J by 1 base, with 5 bases of the junction left unmatched. CDR1 SGHNT and CDR2 YYREEE come from the germline V gene (reference sequence). There are 14 residues in the CDR3. The CDR3 protein is CASLPGQGNTEAFF. CDR3 DNA: TGTGCCAGCTTACCGGGACAGGGGAACACTGAAGCTTTCTTT.

A few counts support this clone. The chain combines TRBV27 with TRBJ1-5; D possibly corresponds to TRBD1 (5 bases). The CDR3 consists of 13 residues. The germline V gene encodes CDR1 MNHEY and CDR2 SMNVEV (reference sequence). Between the trimmed V and J ends, which lost 8 bases and 6 bases, there was a span of 14 bases. The CDR3 DNA sequence: TGTGCCAGCGGGCAGGGACGAAGTCAGCCCCAGCATTTT. Its protein is CASGQGRSQPQHF.

This clone was counted a few times. In the same sample, other DNA sequences code for this CDR3. The chain couples TRBV18 to TRBJ2-5; no clear D gene. CDR1 and CDR2 (germline): KGHSH, LQKENI. This CDR3 comprises 12 residues. Trimming stripped 1 base from V and 4 bases from J, with 4 bases between. The CDR3: CASSPLRETQYF. The CDR3 nucleotides are TGTGCCAGCTCACCACTACGAGAGACCCAGTACTTC.

This clone was counted a few times. The chain has TRBV2 and TRBJ2-5; 8 nucleotides match TRBD1. Unmatched junction bases numbered 5, after V lost 6 bases and J lost 2 bases. Looked up from germline, CDR1 is SNHLY and CDR2 is FYNNEI. The CDR3 spans 14 residues. The CDR3 DNA is TGTGCCAGCAGACTTAGGACAGGGCAAGAGACCCAGTACTTC. Translated, it gives CASRLRTGQETQYF.